Following are 28 T cell receptor beta chains from one sample sequenced in a study of T cells in Graves' hyperthyroidism and ophthalmopathy. Amplification of TCR beta CDR3 regions was performed using RNA transcripts as template. First-round RT-PCR targeting the TCR CDR3 was performed with the HTBI primer set. TCRdb recomputed calls from the multiplex PCR reads with MiXCR, one row per CDR3 protein. The sample lists 330,000 or so distinct CDR3 sequences; around a sixth were seen once. Sequencing was performed on blood. The receptors derive from a woman aged 40 to 50 with Graves' ophthalmopathy.

This chain links TRBV6-1 with TRBJ1-5; 8 bases map to TRBD1. Trimming cost V 0 bases and J 1 base; bases outside gene matches: 8. Germline lookup yields CDR1 MNHNS and CDR2 SASEGT. The length of the CDR3 is 18 residues. CDR3 sequence reads: CASSEAAGGLRSNQPQHF. The CDR3 region has the DNA TGTGCCAGCAGTGAAGCAGCAGGGGGCCTCAGAAGCAATCAGCCCCAGCATTTT.

This clonotype was seen ten or more times. The chain joins TRBV20-1 to TRBJ1-2, with D hard to call. CDR1 DFQATT and CDR2 SNEGSKA come from the germline V gene (reference sequence). Trimming took off 4 bases at V and 5 bases at J, with 14 bases between the two ends. CDR3 length: 13 residues. The CDR3 loop reads CSANPRRSYGYTF. The CDR3 bases are TGCAGTGCTAATCCTCGCCGCAGTTATGGCTACACCTTC.

Ten or more counts support this clonotype. V and J are TRBV6-2 or TRBV6-3 and TRBJ2-7, with a weak D call TRBD2 (6 bases). The length of the CDR3 is 16 residues. Trimming shortened V by 6 bases and J by 2 bases, and 20 bases separated the two germline ends. CDR1 is MNHEY and CDR2 is SVGEGT in the germline V gene. The CDR3 loop reads CASRKRSSGSPYEQYF. The CDR3 coding sequence is TGTGCCAGCAGAAAAAGGTCGAGCGGGTCCCCCTACGAGCAGTACTTC.

In its sample, this clonotype was seen many times. This CDR3 is CASSGSGRISGELFF. The CDR3 nucleotides read TGTGCCAGCAGCGGAAGCGGGAGGATATCCGGGGAGCTGTTTTTT. J is TRBJ2-2 and V is TRBV13; TRBD2 matches at 9 bases. Germline V CDR1 and CDR2: PRHDT, FYEKMQ (reference sequence). V lost 5 bases and J lost 6; bases outside the gene matches: 7. This CDR3 contains 15 residues.

At least ten counts were recorded for this clonotype. The chain uses TRBV7-9 and TRBJ2-2, with D uncertain. Germline CDR1 reads SEHNR; CDR2 reads FQNEAQ (reference sequence). Trimming took off 1 base at V and 0 bases at J, with 6 bases between the two ends. CDR3 length: 15 residues. CDR3 DNA: TGTGCCAGCAGCTTAGGTTCATCGAACACCGGGGAGCTGTTTTTT. Its translation: CASSLGSSNTGELFF.

The chain recombines TRBV7-2 with TRBJ2-7; possible D gene TRBD2, 5 bases. The length of the CDR3 is 15 residues. Trimming left V 5 bases short and J 9 bases short, with 23 bases between. Germline V lookup: CDR1 SGHTA, CDR2 FQGNSA. The CDR3 spells CASSPRRGLSGRQYF. The CDR3 coding sequence is TGTGCCAGCAGCCCCCGACGAGGGTTGTCAGGTCGGCAGTACTTC.

This clonotype was counted many times. This rearrangement joins TRBV11-2 to TRBJ2-7; perhaps TRBD1 as D (6 bases). From germline, CDR1 is SGHAT and CDR2 FQNNGV. V was cut by 1 base and J by 5 bases, with 15 bases left in between. The CDR3 contains 15 residues. CDR3 sequence reads: CASSLGYGGDHEQYF. The CDR3, as DNA: TGTGCCAGCAGCTTAGGGTATGGGGGCGACCACGAGCAGTACTTC.

This chain links TRBV6-1 with TRBJ2-7; 8 nucleotides line up with TRBD2. This CDR3 has 14 amino acids. CDR1 is MNHNS and CDR2 is SASEGT in the germline V gene. The V and J ends lost 6 bases and 5 bases, in that order; junction bases with no gene match: 9. In nucleotides, the CDR3 is TGTGCCAGCAGGGGAGCGGGAGAGCTCCACGAGCAGTACTTC. Its translation is CASRGAGELHEQYF.

The chain has TRBV10-3 and TRBJ2-6; D is ambiguous. The CDR3 extends over 15 amino acids. Trimming took off 10 bases at V and 4 bases at J, with 17 bases between the two ends. The V gene's germline CDR1 is ENHRY and CDR2 SYGVKD. Here the CDR3 reads CATTPWSGGANVLTF. The DNA for the CDR3 is TGTGCCACCACCCCTTGGTCTGGAGGGGCCAACGTCCTGACTTTC.

Many counts were recorded for this clonotype. The rearrangement uses TRBV6-5 and TRBJ2-2; D not resolved. The CDR3 runs 15 residues. Trimming shortened V by 4 bases and J by 0 bases, and 9 bases separated the two germline ends. Germline values: CDR1 MNHEY, CDR2 SVGAGI. This CDR3 is CASSFGPANTGELFF. In nucleotides, the CDR3 is TGTGCCAGCAGTTTTGGTCCGGCGAACACCGGGGAGCTGTTTTTT.

In this sample, this clonotype turned up many times. The chain joins TRBV6-2 or TRBV6-3 to TRBJ2-7; a possible D gene is TRBD1 (6 bases). V was trimmed by 6 bases and J by 5 bases, leaving 23 bases between them. Germline values: CDR1 MNHEY, CDR2 SVGEGT. The CDR3 sequence is 16 residues long. CDR3: CASSPSRTVLGDEQYF. The CDR3 nucleotides read TGTGCCAGCAGCCCATCGAGGACAGTCTTGGGAGACGAGCAGTACTTC.

The chain is built from TRBV20-1 and TRBJ2-5; 8 nucleotides align to TRBD2. Germline trimming cut 2 bases from V and 2 bases from J; bases unmatched to any gene: 4. Germline V gives CDR1 DFQATT, CDR2 SNEGSKA (reference sequence). This CDR3 contains 14 residues. The CDR3: CSARPGLGQETQYF. The CDR3 DNA is TGCAGTGCTAGACCGGGACTAGGACAAGAGACCCAGTACTTC.

This clonotype has ten or more counts. CDR3 in DNA: TGCAGCGTAGTCACCTTGGGGGCAGGGAATGGGGCCAACGTCCTGACTTTC. Translated, it gives CSVVTLGAGNGANVLTF. V usage is TRBV29-1 and J usage is TRBJ2-6; D perhaps matches TRBD1 (6 bases). Germline lookup yields CDR1 SQVTM and CDR2 ANQGSEA. The CDR3 totals 17 residues. V gave up 6 bases and J gave up 3 bases, with 21 bases separating them.

The chain recombines TRBV7-2 with TRBJ1-1; 7 positions agree with TRBD1. J was trimmed by 4 bases and V by 5 bases; bases with no gene match: 4. CDR1 is SGHTA and CDR2 is FQGNSA in the germline V gene. The CDR3 extends over 13 amino acids. The CDR3 sequence: CASSLRQGTEAFF. Here the CDR3 DNA reads TGTGCCAGCAGCCTACGACAGGGCACTGAAGCTTTCTTT.

This clonotype was picked up a small number of times. This chain uses TRBV30 with TRBJ2-7; D call uncertain. Trimming cost V 2 bases and J 0 bases, with 11 bases left between them. This CDR3 is built from 14 residues. In germline, CDR1 is GTSNPN, CDR2 SVGIG (reference sequence). DNA of the CDR3: TGTGCCTGGAGTCTGGGAACTAACTCCTACGAGCAGTACTTC. Protein product: CAWSLGTNSYEQYF.

There are many counts of this clonotype. V is TRBV7-2 and J is TRBJ1-6, with no clear D. The germline V gene encodes CDR1 SGHTA and CDR2 FQGNSA. Trimming left V 2 bases short and J 9 bases short, with 17 bases between. The CDR3 is 16 residues long. CDR3 in DNA: TGTGCCAGCAGCTTAACCGGTTGGGGTCGGAGTTCACCCCTCCACTTT. It specifies CASSLTGWGRSSPLHF.

This clonotype occurred many times. The J gene is TRBJ1-5, the V gene TRBV9; unclear D gene. The germline CDR1 and CDR2 sequences are SGDLS and YYNGEE. Trimming took 3 bases from V and 1 from J, leaving 8 bases between them. The CDR3 length is 14 residues. This chain's CDR3 is CASSATASNQPQHF. The CDR3 region has the DNA TGTGCCAGCAGCGCCACCGCGAGCAATCAGCCCCAGCATTTT.

This clonotype was picked up many times. The chain combines TRBV11-2 with TRBJ2-7, with 9 bases fitting TRBD2. Germline V gene sequence: CDR1 SGHAT, CDR2 FQNNGV. With V trimmed by 0 bases and J by 3 bases, 6 bases remained unmatched. The CDR3 has 16 amino acids. The chain's CDR3 is CASSLDRAGGIYEQYF. CDR3 DNA: TGTGCCAGCAGCTTAGATAGGGCGGGAGGGATCTACGAGCAGTACTTC.

This clonotype was seen repeatedly, ten times or more. This sequence joins TRBV6-1 and TRBJ2-1, with D perhaps TRBD1 (6 bases). Germline assignment: CDR1 MNHNS and CDR2 SASEGT. V lost 2 bases to trimming and J lost 2 bases, with 10 bases between them. The length of the CDR3 is 15 residues. The CDR3 loop is CASSEIQGTYNEQFF. CDR3 DNA: TGTGCCAGCAGTGAAATCCAGGGGACCTACAATGAGCAGTTCTTC.

This clonotype was counted a few times. The chain employs TRBV30 and TRBJ2-7, with a tentative D call TRBD1 (6 bases). The end of the DNA is better explained by TRBJ2-1, so the J call may be wrong. The CDR3 is made up of 12 amino acids. The V gene's germline CDR1 is GTSNPN and CDR2 SVGIG (reference sequence). The CDR3 DNA sequence: TGTGCCTGGAAGCGTACAGGGTTCGAGCAGTTCTTC. Amino acid sequence: CAWKRTGFEQFF.

This clonotype was found many times. This chain links TRBV6-2 or TRBV6-3 with TRBJ2-5, with D possibly TRBD2 on 5 matching bases. The germline V gene encodes CDR1 MNHEY and CDR2 SVGEGT. The CDR3 has 15 residues. Deletions cut 6 bases from V and 4 bases from J, with 18 bases between. CDR3 coding DNA: TGTGCCAGCAGCCAAAATCTAGCAGGCGGAGAGACCCAGTACTTC. It codes for CASSQNLAGGETQYF.

This clonotype occurred many times. The rearrangement uses TRBV28 and TRBJ2-3; a weak D match, TRBD2 (5 bases). Germline V gene sequence: CDR1 MDHEN, CDR2 SYDVKM. V lost 6 bases and J 2 bases, leaving 15 bases between the germline ends. The CDR3 spans 15 residues. The CDR3 sequence: CASREGLAATDTQYF. In nucleotides, the CDR3 is TGTGCCAGCAGGGAAGGGCTAGCAGCCACAGATACGCAGTATTTT.

This clonotype was recorded at least ten times. This rearrangement joins TRBV5-1 to TRBJ1-5, with a tentative D call TRBD1 (6 bases). V dropped 1 base and J dropped 2 bases, with 10 bases sitting between them. Germline assignment: CDR1 SGHRS and CDR2 YFSETQ. The length of the CDR3 is 15 residues. The CDR3 is CASSLTGSGNQPQHF. In DNA, the CDR3 is TGCGCCAGCAGCTTGACAGGGTCGGGCAATCAGCCCCAGCATTTT.

This clonotype occurred many times. The rearrangement links TRBV6-1 to TRBJ2-2, with TRBD1 as a possible D gene (6 bases). Trimming cost V 6 bases and J 3 bases, with 17 bases left between them. Germline loops: CDR1 MNHNS, CDR2 SASEGT. The CDR3 is 16 amino acids. CDR3 in amino acids: CASREQGTRDTGELFF. The CDR3 bases are TGTGCCAGCAGGGAGCAGGGGACCCGGGACACCGGGGAGCTGTTTTTT.

This clonotype was seen ten or more times. The V call is TRBV12-3 or TRBV12-4, the J call TRBJ1-1, with D unclear. The CDR3 length is 12 residues. V was trimmed by 2 bases and J by 6 bases, leaving 7 bases between them. The CDR3 nucleotides are TGTGCCAGCAGTTTACTGGGGTCTGAAGCTTTCTTT. It yields the protein CASSLLGSEAFF.

This clonotype was recorded many times. The chain recombines TRBV30 with TRBJ1-2, with D perhaps matching TRBD1 (6 bases). This CDR3 contains 12 residues. Looked up from germline, CDR1 is GTSNPN and CDR2 is SVGIG (reference sequence). V dropped 5 bases and J dropped 6 bases, with 13 bases sitting between them. CDR3 sequence (DNA): TGTGCCTGGTACCGGGACACTGATGGCTACACCTTC. Its protein product is CAWYRDTDGYTF.

This clonotype was counted many times. The chain joins TRBV28 to TRBJ1-1, with 8 positions matching TRBD1. Germline V gives CDR1 MDHEN, CDR2 SYDVKM. The CDR3 consists of 14 residues. With 1 base clipped from V and 3 bases from J, the junction kept 1 base outside the gene matches. Written as DNA, the CDR3 is TGTGCCAGCAGTTTATACAGGGGGGACACTGAAGCTTTCTTT. As protein: CASSLYRGDTEAFF.

The sample holds many counts of this clonotype. CDR3 sequence (DNA): TGCAGTGCTTCCCGGGGGGGAATTAGGCGCGAGCAGTACTTC. Its translation: CSASRGGIRREQYF. The chain joins TRBV20-1 to TRBJ2-7, with 8 bases lining up with TRBD2. This CDR3 is 14 amino acids long. The V gene end was trimmed by 5 bases and the J gene end by 6 bases; junction bases not matched to a gene: 12. Germline V lookup: CDR1 DFQATT, CDR2 SNEGSKA (reference sequence).